This entry features one T cell receptor (beta chain) sequence. The data derive from a study of blood T cell repertoires in COVID-19. Study context: Donors in the United States, Italy and Spain gave samples during acute or convalescent COVID-19.

Source study methods: Nucleated cell counts were estimated from reference gene primer amplification. Assay used: immunoSEQ multiplex PCR; TCRdb lists only in-frame clones, some missing. Clone size and the V and J calls come from that table; the DNA yielded D and trimming. The sample includes around 41,000 clones, about 90% of them seen just once. With 3 bases clipped from V and 4 bases from J, the junction kept 6 bases outside the gene matches. CDR1 is LNHDA and CDR2 is SQIVND in the germline V gene (reference sequence). CDR3 length: 16 residues. V and J are TRBV19 and TRBJ2-3, with TRBD1 matching over 11 bases. The clonotype was recovered from an elderly woman with active COVID-19. Sequences were obtained from peripheral blood. The CDR3 is CASSISGTGGSDTQYF. CDR3 DNA sequence: TGTGCCAGTAGTATTTCCGGGACAGGGGGATCAGATACGCAGTATTTT. The full variable domain, rest sourced from reference TRBV19 and TRBJ2-3, is DGGITQSPKYLFRKEGQNVTLSCEQNLNHDAMYWYRQDPGQGLRLIYYSQIVNDFQKGDIAEGYSVSREKKESFPLTVTSAQKNPTAFYLCASSISGTGGSDTQYFGPGTRLTVL.